The 14 T cell receptor beta chains reported below all come from one sample, sequenced in a study of cytomegalovirus exposure and HLA in healthy donors (dated by TCRdb to about 2017). The protocol used for the library was the immunoSEQ multiplex PCR assay. The multiplex PCR relied on a mix of 60 forward primers for TCR Vbeta segments and 13 reverse primers for TCR Jbeta segments. TCRdb limited this immuneACCESS table to in-frame rearrangements with V and J called. A share of clones is missing; checked studies link under half to unresolved V genes, and the rest is unexplained. The sample yields roughly 180,000 clones; over 75% were counted once. The leading ten clones occupy around a tenth of the sample. Material: PBMCs. These TCRs come from a man aged 18 to 30 in good health and CMV-seropositive.

V and J are TRBV9 and TRBJ2-1, with D perhaps matching TRBD1 (5 bases). The germline gives CDR1 SGDLS, CDR2 YYNGEE. The CDR3 length is 17 residues. Trimming stripped 0 bases from V and 7 bases from J, with 20 bases between. CDR3 bases: TGTGCCAGCAGCGTAGCAGGAAGGGGATGGGCTGTAAATGAGCAGTTCTTC. It yields the protein CASSVAGRGWAVNEQFF.

This chain connects TRBV6-1 to TRBJ1-2; tentatively, D is TRBD1 (6 bases). The V gene's germline CDR1 is MNHNS and CDR2 SASEGT. The CDR3 totals 15 residues. V lost 4 bases and J lost 5, with 17 bases in between. This chain's CDR3 is CASSAYYREGYGYTF. DNA for the CDR3: TGTGCCAGCAGTGCATATTACAGGGAGGGATATGGCTACACCTTC.

The chain couples TRBV29-1 to TRBJ2-7, with D possibly TRBD1 on 6 matching bases. The CDR3 is made up of 13 amino acids. Germline assignment: CDR1 SQVTM and CDR2 ANQGSEA. Trimming left V 4 bases short and J 4 bases short, with 14 bases between. The CDR3 sequence: CSVAGDTGYEQYF. The CDR3 DNA reads TGCAGCGTTGCCGGGGACACCGGATACGAGCAGTACTTC.

This clone has just a few counts. The genes are TRBV27 and TRBJ1-5; D remains ambiguous. With 3 bases removed from V and 13 bases from J, the gap between germline ends came to 13 bases. Germline loops: CDR1 MNHEY, CDR2 SMNVEV (reference sequence). This CDR3 has 12 amino acids. The CDR3 loop is CASSFPSRTQHF. In DNA form, the CDR3 reads TGTGCCAGCAGTTTCCCCTCCCGGACTCAGCATTTT.

The table lists this clone with a few counts. The J gene is TRBJ1-1, the V gene TRBV2; D is unclear. Trimming left V 6 bases short and J 0 bases short, with 5 bases between. This CDR3 is built from 12 residues. Germline V gene lookup returns CDR1 SNHLY and CDR2 FYNNEI. Written as DNA, the CDR3 is TGTGCCAGCAGGCGGATGAACACTGAAGCTTTCTTT. Amino acid sequence: CASRRMNTEAFF.

The chain has TRBV12-5 and TRBJ2-3, with a tentative D call TRBD2 (6 bases). CDR3 length: 17 residues. Germline-derived CDR1 and CDR2 are LGHNT and FRNRAP. V shed 2 bases and J shed 5 bases, with 20 bases lying between them. This CDR3 is CASGLPPPGREEDTQYF. The CDR3, as DNA: TGTGCTAGTGGTTTGCCTCCACCGGGCAGGGAGGAAGATACGCAGTATTTT.

The chain couples TRBV11-2 to TRBJ1-1; 12 bases fit TRBD1. Trimming removed 5 bases from V and 5 bases from J; junction bases left unmatched: 18. This CDR3 contains 19 residues. Germline lookup yields CDR1 SGHAT and CDR2 FQNNGV. In DNA form, the CDR3 reads TGTGCCAGCAGCCCGAAATCAAGCCCGGGACAGGGGGCGGGTACTGAAGCTTTCTTT. Translation: CASSPKSSPGQGAGTEAFF.

The chain carries TRBV5-6 and TRBJ1-1; D is ambiguous. This CDR3 contains 15 residues. Germline V gene data show CDR1 as SGHDT and CDR2 as YYEEEE. V lost 5 bases to trimming and J lost 5 bases, with 19 bases between them. The CDR3 reads CASSTRGIVETEAFF. The CDR3 DNA reads as TGTGCCAGCAGTACGCGGGGAATTGTAGAGACTGAAGCTTTCTTT. Full variable domain (remainder filled in from reference TRBV5-6 and TRBJ1-1): DAGVTQSPTHLIKTRGQQVTLRCSPKSGHDTVSWYQQALGQGPQFIFQYYEEEERQRGNFPDRFSGHQFPNYSSELNVNALLLGDSALYLCASSTRGIVETEAFFGQGTRLTVV.

This clone was seen a single time. V and J are TRBV7-2 and TRBJ2-3, with D perhaps matching TRBD2 (6 bases). The CDR3 contains 16 residues. Per germline, CDR1 SGHTA and CDR2 FQGNSA. The V and J ends lost 7 bases and 1 base respectively, with 18 bases between them. The CDR3 DNA reads TGTGCCAGCATCCCACCGGGGACTCTACGCACAGATACGCAGTATTTT. It encodes CASIPPGTLRTDTQYF.

The genes are TRBV4-3 and TRBJ2-2; D not resolved. V was clipped by 1 base and J by 5 bases, with 8 bases between them. The CDR3 is 14 amino acids. Germline CDR1 is LGHNA and CDR2 is YSLEER. The CDR3 reads CASSQGASTGELFF. CDR3 nucleotide sequence: TGCGCCAGCAGCCAAGGGGCTTCAACCGGGGAGCTGTTTTTT.

This chain links TRBV27 with TRBJ2-3; tentatively, D is TRBD2 (5 bases). From germline, CDR1 is MNHEY and CDR2 SMNVEV (reference sequence). The CDR3 has 13 amino acids. Deletions cut 8 bases from V and 5 bases from J, with 14 bases between. Here the CDR3 reads CASGGLGGDTQYF. DNA of the CDR3: TGTGCCAGCGGCGGGTTAGGTGGAGATACGCAGTATTTT.

The chain combines TRBV10-3 with TRBJ2-5; 7 nucleotides match TRBD1. V was pared by 7 bases and J by 4 bases, with 3 bases of the junction left unmatched. This CDR3 region has 12 residues. In germline, CDR1 is ENHRY, CDR2 SYGVKD. This CDR3 is CAINPGGETQYF. The CDR3 DNA is TGTGCCATCAATCCAGGGGGAGAGACCCAGTACTTC.

This clone was counted once. The rearrangement joins TRBV5-1 to TRBJ1-6; the D is unclear. Germline V gives CDR1 SGHRS, CDR2 YFSETQ. Trimming pared 3 bases from V and 7 bases from J, leaving 11 bases between. The CDR3 has 14 amino acids. CDR3 loop: CASSSAGGNSPLHF. CDR3 DNA: TGCGCCAGCAGCTCCGCGGGCGGAAATTCACCCCTCCACTTT.

The CDR3 DNA is TGTGCCAGCAGCGAACAACAGGGTCCTAATGAAAAACTGTTTTTT. Translating gives CASSEQQGPNEKLFF. The gene calls are TRBV5-4 and TRBJ1-4, with a weak D call TRBD1 (6 bases). V lost 4 bases and J lost 3, with 13 bases in between. The CDR3 length is 15 residues. In germline, CDR1 is SGHNT, CDR2 YYREEE (reference sequence).